Below, one T cell receptor (beta chain) is given with its context. TCRdb called clones again from the PCR reads with MiXCR. The table records 25,000 to 35,000 clones, about a sixth of them present only once. This sample was taken from a study of metastatic and nonmetastatic thyroid tumors. Germline V gene sequence: CDR1 MNHNS, CDR2 SASEGT. CDR3 length equals 14 residues. V was clipped by 1 base and J by 4 bases, with 9 bases between them. Treatment of any kind had been given to no patient before thyroid surgery. The receptor was derived from a female donor with papillary thyroid cancer or a benign thyroid nodule (not recorded which). Some clones in this sample may be carry-over from other donors' samples. Sample: blood. This chain connects TRBV6-1 to TRBJ2-3; D is unresolved. The CDR3, as DNA: TGTGCCAGCAGTGAAGGGCAGGTCCCAGATACGCAGTATTTT. Its translation: CASSEGQVPDTQYF.